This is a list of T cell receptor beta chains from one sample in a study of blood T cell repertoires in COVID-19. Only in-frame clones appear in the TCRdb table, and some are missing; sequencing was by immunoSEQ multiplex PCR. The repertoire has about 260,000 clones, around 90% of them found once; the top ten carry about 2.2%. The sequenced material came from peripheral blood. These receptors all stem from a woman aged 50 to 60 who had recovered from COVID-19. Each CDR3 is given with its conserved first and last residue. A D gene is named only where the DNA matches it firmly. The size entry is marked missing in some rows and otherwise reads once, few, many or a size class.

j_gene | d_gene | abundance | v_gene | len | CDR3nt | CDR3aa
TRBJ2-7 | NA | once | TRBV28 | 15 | TGTGCCAGCAGCCAATCCGGGGATGGGTCCTACGAGCAGTACTTC | CASSQSGDGSYEQYF
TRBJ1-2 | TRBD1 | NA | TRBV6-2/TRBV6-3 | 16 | TGTGCCAGCAGTGATCCGGACAGGGCAGGGAACTATGGCTACACCTTC | CASSDPDRAGNYGYTF
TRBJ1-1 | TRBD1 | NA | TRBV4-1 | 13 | TGCGCCAGCAGCCAGACTAGGGACAGTAGGGCTTTCTTT | CASSQTRDSRAFF
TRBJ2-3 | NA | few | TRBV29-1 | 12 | TGCAGCGTTCATACGTCTGCGGATACGCAGTATTTT | CSVHTSADTQYF
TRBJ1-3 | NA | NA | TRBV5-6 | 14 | TGTGCCAGCAGCTTGGGACACACTGGAAACACCATATATTTT | CASSLGHTGNTIYF
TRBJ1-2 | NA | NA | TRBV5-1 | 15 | TGCGCCAGCAGCCGCGACATAGGTGGAAAGTGGGGCTACACCTTC | CASSRDIGGKWGYTF
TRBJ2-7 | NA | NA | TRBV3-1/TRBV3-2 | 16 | TGTGCCAGCAGGAGACAGGCATCAGCGGGGCCCTACGAGCAGTACTTC | CASRRQASAGPYEQYF
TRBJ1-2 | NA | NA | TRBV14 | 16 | TGTGCCAGCAGCCGGGCCGGGGGAGGAACATACTATGGCTACACCTTC | CASSRAGGGTYYGYTF
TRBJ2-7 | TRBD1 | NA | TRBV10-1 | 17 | TGCGCCAGCGGAGACTGGGACAGCTCCCGTACCTCCTACGAGCAGTACTTC | CASGDWDSSRTSYEQYF
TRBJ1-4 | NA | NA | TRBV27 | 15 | TGTGCCAGCAGTAACACAGGGATCTGGGTTGAAAAACTGTTTTTT | CASSNTGIWVEKLFF
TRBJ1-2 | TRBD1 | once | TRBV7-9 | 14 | TGTGCCAGCAGCCGGACAGGATCTAACTATGGCTACACCTTC | CASSRTGSNYGYTF
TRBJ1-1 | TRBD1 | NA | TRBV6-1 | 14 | TGTGCCAGCAGTGATTACAGGGGATCGACTGAAGCTTTCTTT | CASSDYRGSTEAFF
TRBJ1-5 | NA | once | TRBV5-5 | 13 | TGTGCCAGCAGCTTGATGGGGCCCCAGCCCCAGCATTTT | CASSLMGPQPQHF
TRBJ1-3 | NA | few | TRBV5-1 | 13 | TGCGCCAGCAGCTTGGCCACTGGAAACACCATATATTTT | CASSLATGNTIYF
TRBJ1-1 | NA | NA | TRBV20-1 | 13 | TGCAGTGCTAGTCGGGGGTCCTGGGTTGAAGCTTTCTTT | CSASRGSWVEAFF
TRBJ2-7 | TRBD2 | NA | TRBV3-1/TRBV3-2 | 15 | TGTGCCAGCAGCCGATCACTAGCGGGACCGTACGAGCAGTACTTC | CASSRSLAGPYEQYF
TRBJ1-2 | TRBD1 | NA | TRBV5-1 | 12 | TGCGCCAGCAGCCCCGGACAGGGGGGCTACACCTTC | CASSPGQGGYTF
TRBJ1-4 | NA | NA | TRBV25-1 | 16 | TGTGCCAGCAGTGGTTATTACCGCGAGCCGGGGGAAAAACTGTTTTTT | CASSGYYREPGEKLFF
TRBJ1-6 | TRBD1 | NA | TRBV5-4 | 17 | TGTGCCAGCACCGTCGCGAGAGGACAGGGACGGGGTTCACCCCTCCACTTT | CASTVARGQGRGSPLHF
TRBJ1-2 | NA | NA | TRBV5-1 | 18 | TGCGCCAGCAGCTTGGACAGGGCAACTAAACTTTCTAACTATGGCTACACCTTC | CASSLDRATKLSNYGYTF
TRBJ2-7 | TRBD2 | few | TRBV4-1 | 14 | TGCGCCAGCAGCCAGCCACTAGCGTCCCACGAGCAGTACTTC | CASSQPLASHEQYF
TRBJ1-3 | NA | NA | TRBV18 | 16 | TGTGCCAGCTCACCTGGGACGGGGAGGACTGGAAACACCATATATTTT | CASSPGTGRTGNTIYF
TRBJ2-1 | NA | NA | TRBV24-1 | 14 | TGTGCCACCAGTGATCACCCCCCCGAGAATGAGCAGTTCTTC | CATSDHPPENEQFF
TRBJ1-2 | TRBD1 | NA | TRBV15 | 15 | TGTGCCACCAGCAGAGGACAGGGGGGAATCAATGGCTACACCTTC | CATSRGQGGINGYTF
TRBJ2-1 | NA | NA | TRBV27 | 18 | TGTGCCAGCAGTTCACTTGGCGTCCGGGACTCGCTTTGGAATGAGCAGTTCTTC | CASSSLGVRDSLWNEQFF
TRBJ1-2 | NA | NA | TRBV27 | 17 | TGTGCCAGCAGCCTGGCACCTGAGGGGGGGGCCGGTGGAGGCTACACCTTC | CASSLAPEGGAGGGYTF
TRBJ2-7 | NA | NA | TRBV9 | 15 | TGTGCCAGCAGCCCTTTACAGGGGAGGATGGACGAGCAGTACTTC | CASSPLQGRMDEQYF
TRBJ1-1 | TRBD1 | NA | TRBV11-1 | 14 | TGTGCCAGCAGCTTAGGCGACAGGGATACTGAAGCTTTCTTT | CASSLGDRDTEAFF
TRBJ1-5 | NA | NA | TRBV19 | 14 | TGTGCCAGTAGTATAGTCGGAGACCATCAGCCCCAGCATTTT | CASSIVGDHQPQHF
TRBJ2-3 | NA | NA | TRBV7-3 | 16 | TGTGCCAGCAGCCCCAGGCGGGCCCTCAGCACAGATACGCAGTATTTT | CASSPRRALSTDTQYF
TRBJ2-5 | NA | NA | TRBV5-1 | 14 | TGCGCCAGCAGCTTGACAGCCGCACAAGAGACCCAGTACTTC | CASSLTAAQETQYF
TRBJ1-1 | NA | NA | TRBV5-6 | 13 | TGTGCCAGCAGCTTAATCAGGGGTATTGAAGCTTTCTTT | CASSLIRGIEAFF
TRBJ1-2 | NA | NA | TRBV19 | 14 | TGTGCCAGTAGTATCGTCAGTGCCGACTATGGCTACACCTTC | CASSIVSADYGYTF
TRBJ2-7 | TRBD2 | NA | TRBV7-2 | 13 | TGTGCCAGCAGCTTAGTACGGGGGGACGAGCAGTACTTC | CASSLVRGDEQYF
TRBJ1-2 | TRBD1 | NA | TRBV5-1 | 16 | TGCGCCAGCACCCCTTCCCCCGGACAGGGAGCCTATGGCTACACCTTC | CASTPSPGQGAYGYTF
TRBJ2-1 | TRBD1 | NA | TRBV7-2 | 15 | TGTGCCAGCAGCGCATTGGACAGGGTGTTTAATGAGCAGTTCTTC | CASSALDRVFNEQFF
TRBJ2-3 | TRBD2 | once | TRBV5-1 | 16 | TGCGCCAGCAGCCCCGGGACTAGCGGATACACAGATACGCAGTATTTT | CASSPGTSGYTDTQYF
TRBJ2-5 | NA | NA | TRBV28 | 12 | TGTGCCAGCGCGACAGGAAAGGAGACCCAGTACTTC | CASATGKETQYF
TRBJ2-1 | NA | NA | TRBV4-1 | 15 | TGCGCCAGCAGCCAGGGGGGAAGGCCATTGGATGAGCAGTTCTTC | CASSQGGRPLDEQFF
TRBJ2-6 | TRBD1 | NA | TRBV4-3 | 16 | TGCGCCAGCAGCCAGGACAGGGGGCCTGGGGCCAACGTCCTGACTTTC | CASSQDRGPGANVLTF
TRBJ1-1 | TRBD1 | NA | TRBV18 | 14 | TGTGCCAGCTCAAGGGGACAGGGGAACACTGAAGCTTTCTTT | CASSRGQGNTEAFF
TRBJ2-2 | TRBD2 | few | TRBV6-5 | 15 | TGTGCCAGCAGTCCGGGACTAGCGGGAAACGGGGAGCTGTTTTTT | CASSPGLAGNGELFF
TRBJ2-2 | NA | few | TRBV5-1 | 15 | TGCGCCAGCAGCTTGGGGGACATAAACACCGGGGAGCTGTTTTTT | CASSLGDINTGELFF
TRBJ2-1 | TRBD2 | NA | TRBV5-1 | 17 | TGCGCCAGCAGCGCCTTGACTAGCGGGAGTTCCTACAATGAGCAGTTCTTC | CASSALTSGSSYNEQFF
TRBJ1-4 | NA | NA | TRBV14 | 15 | TGTGCCAGCAGCCTCGGGGGGGCGGCTAATGAAAAACTGTTTTTT | CASSLGGAANEKLFF
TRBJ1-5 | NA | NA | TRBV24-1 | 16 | TGTGCCACCAGTGACAAGGACACCTATAGCAATCAGCCCCAGCATTTT | CATSDKDTYSNQPQHF
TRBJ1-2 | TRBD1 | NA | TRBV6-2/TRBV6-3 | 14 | TGTGCCAGCAGTCCCGGACAGGGGGGGTATGGCTACACCTTC | CASSPGQGGYGYTF
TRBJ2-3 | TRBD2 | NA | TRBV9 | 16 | TGTGCCAGCAGCGTAGGACTAGCGGGGGGGCCAGATACGCAGTATTTT | CASSVGLAGGPDTQYF
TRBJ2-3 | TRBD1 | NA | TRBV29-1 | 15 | TGCAGCGTTGTAGTTGTACAGGGGGCGTCAGATACGCAGTATTTT | CSVVVVQGASDTQYF
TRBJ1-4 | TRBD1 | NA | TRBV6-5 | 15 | TGTGCCAGCAGTCCAGGGGGCCGGTTTAAAGAAAAACTGTTTTTT | CASSPGGRFKEKLFF
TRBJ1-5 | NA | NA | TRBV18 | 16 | TGTGCCAGCTCACCCTGGGGGGGGAATAGCAATCAGCCCCAGCATTTT | CASSPWGGNSNQPQHF
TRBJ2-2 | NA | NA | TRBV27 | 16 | TGTGCCAGCAGTTTAAGGCGGGACAGGAACACCGGGGAGCTGTTTTTT | CASSLRRDRNTGELFF
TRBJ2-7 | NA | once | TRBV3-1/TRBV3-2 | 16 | TGTGCCAGCAGCCACCATAGAAGAGACAGGTTCTACGAGCAGTACTTC | CASSHHRRDRFYEQYF
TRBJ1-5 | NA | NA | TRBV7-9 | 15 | TGTGCCAGCAGCTTAGGAGGTTTGGGCAATCAGCCCCAGCATTTT | CASSLGGLGNQPQHF
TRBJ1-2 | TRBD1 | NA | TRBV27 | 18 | TGTGCCAGCAGTCCAAGGTTCAGGGGGTTAGTCCGGGGTCCTGGCTACACCTTC | CASSPRFRGLVRGPGYTF
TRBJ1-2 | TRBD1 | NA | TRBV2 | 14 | TGTGCCAGCACTTTGACAGGGGGGTTCTATGGCTACACCTTC | CASTLTGGFYGYTF
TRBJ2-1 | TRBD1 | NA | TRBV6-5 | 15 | TGTGCCAGCACCAAAATCGGACAGGGAGGCAATGAGCAGTTCTTC | CASTKIGQGGNEQFF
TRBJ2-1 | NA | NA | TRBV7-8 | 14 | TGTGCCAGCAGCTTAGCGCCCGGGTACAATGAGCAGTTCTTC | CASSLAPGYNEQFF
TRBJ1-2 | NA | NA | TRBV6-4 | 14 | TGTGCCAGCCACCCCGGGACATCTAACTATGGCTACACCTTC | CASHPGTSNYGYTF